This T cell receptor (beta chain) was sequenced in a study of blood T cell repertoires in COVID-19. Looking at the study overall: COVID-19 samples from acute and convalescent phases originated in the United States, Italy and Spain. T cells, B-cell-depleted T cells, or PBMCs provided the cDNA or gDNA that served as material.

In the original analysis: It was from reference gene primer amplification that nucleated cell counts were estimated. The method was immunoSEQ multiplex PCR; TCRdb's version includes in-frame clones alone and lacks a portion of them. For V, J and clone size, that table is used; D and trimming come from the DNA. The sample lists about 200,000 clones, about 86% seen once, with approximately 6.2% in the top ten. Germline V lookup: CDR1 KGHSH, CDR2 LQKENI. Trimming stripped 3 bases from V and 1 base from J, with 6 bases between. There are 13 residues in the CDR3. This clone occurred once. The TCR was taken from a man between 60 and 75 years old who had recovered from COVID-19. Sequencing was performed on peripheral blood. The chain recombines TRBV18 with TRBJ1-1; D remains unclear. The CDR3, as DNA: TGTGCCAGCTCACCCGGGTCGAACACTGAAGCTTTCTTT. Its protein is CASSPGSNTEAFF.